The entry below describes one TCR beta chain. This sample is part of a study of blood T cell repertoires in COVID-19. Across the study: The United States, Italy and Spain were the sources of the acute and convalescent COVID-19 samples.

Trimming cost V 0 bases and J 10 bases, with 5 bases left between them. This CDR3 spans 12 amino acids. Germline loops: CDR1 SGHRS, CDR2 YFSETQ. In the authors' workflow: The assay estimated nucleated cells by amplifying reference gene primers. Libraries were prepared by immunoSEQ multiplex PCR; TCRdb keeps only in-frame clonotypes and omits some of them. From that table come the V and J calls and clone size; the DNA was used to work out D and trimming. The table lists 300,000 to 350,000 clones, approximately 88% of them singletons, with approximately 9.3% in the top ten. V is TRBV5-1 and J is TRBJ1-6; D is unresolved. The material sequenced was peripheral blood. The TCR was taken from a man younger than 40 with COVID-19, enrolled during active disease. This chain's CDR3 is CASSLARSPLHF. The CDR3 DNA reads as TGCGCCAGCAGCTTGGCACGGTCACCCCTCCACTTT.